This TCR beta chain was captured by sequencing in a study of OX40 agonist ivuxolimab in advanced cancers. Whole-study context: Eligibility admitted prior anti-PD-1, anti-PD-L1 or anti-CTLA-4 therapy; about 42% had some.

Some clones are missing from TCRdb's copy, which holds only in-frame ones; the method was immunoSEQ multiplex PCR. The sample lists about 45,000 clones; about 88% were seen once. Whole-study results and caveats: At doses 0.1 to 3.0 mg/kg, CD4+ and CD8+ clones expanded.

As to this clone: The antigen is unknown.

The sequence was collected from an adult with an advanced solid tumor such as melanoma, head and neck, liver or kidney cancer. The material sequenced was CD4+ or CD8+ T cells sorted from blood, taken in a trial of the OX40 agonist ivuxolimab.

As DNA, the CDR3 is TGTGCCACCAGCAGAGATGCCTCCGGTCTTTACAATGAGCAGTTCTTC. Amino acid sequence: CATSRDASGLYNEQFF. The chain links TRBV15 to TRBJ2-1; D ambiguous. Germline V gene data show CDR1 as LNHNV and CDR2 as YYDKDF (reference sequence). This CDR3 comprises 16 residues. The V end lost 0 bases, the J end lost 4 bases, and 13 bases lay between the germline ends.